One sample yielded the 28 T cell receptor beta chains listed below, sequenced in a study of identical twins. TCRdb reprocessed the 5' RACE reads via MiXCR and lists one record per CDR3 protein. Of about 340,000 distinct CDR3 sequences listed, approximately 8.7% are singletons. Sequences were obtained from naive T cells sorted from blood. The receptors shown here come from a woman between 50 and 59 years old in good health.

The chain has TRBV2 and TRBJ2-1; 9 bases match TRBD2. This CDR3 has 17 residues. Germline CDR1 SNHLY, CDR2 FYNNEI. Trimming took 0 bases from V and 10 from J; bases not matched to a gene: 13. For the CDR3, the DNA is TGTGCCAGCAGTGAAGCGCAGGAGACTAGCGGAGGGGACGAGCAGTTCTTC. It encodes CASSEAQETSGGDEQFF. The complete variable domain, with remaining parts taken from reference TRBV2 and TRBJ2-1, reads EPEVTQTPSHQVTQMGQEVILRCVPISNHLYFYWYRQILGQKVEFLVSFYNNEISEKSEIFDDQFSVERPDGSNFTLKIRSTKLEDSAMYFCASSEAQETSGGDEQFFGPGTRLTVL.

The genes are TRBV10-3 and TRBJ2-7, with D uncertain. Trimming removed 6 bases at V and 7 bases at J, with 10 bases between. This CDR3 contains 11 residues. Germline assignment: CDR1 ENHRY and CDR2 SYGVKD. The CDR3 sequence is CAIRPLREQYF. In DNA, the CDR3 is TGTGCCATCAGACCCCTGAGGGAGCAGTACTTC.

This chain connects TRBV12-5 to TRBJ2-7, with D possibly TRBD1 on 5 matching bases. Germline V CDR1 and CDR2: LGHNT, FRNRAP. The CDR3 sequence is 16 residues long. Trimming removed 5 bases at V and 5 bases at J, with 22 bases between. Here the CDR3 reads CASGSPDSKALDEQYF. CDR3 in DNA: TGTGCTAGTGGTAGCCCAGACAGTAAGGCTCTCGACGAGCAGTACTTC.

This clonotype was counted at least ten times. The chain links TRBV12-3 or TRBV12-4 to TRBJ1-2; a possible D gene is TRBD1 (6 bases). The CDR3 spans 12 residues. V lost 5 bases and J lost 4, with 8 bases in between. The CDR3 is CASSGDTYGYTF. CDR3 DNA sequence: TGTGCCAGCAGTGGGGACACCTATGGCTACACCTTC.

This clonotype was seen a few times. The chain employs TRBV6-6 and TRBJ1-4; D unclear. CDR1 and CDR2 from the germline V gene are MNHNY and SVGAGI (reference sequence). The CDR3 spans 14 residues. Trimming removed 6 bases from V and 8 bases from J, with 16 bases in between. CDR3 DNA: TGTGCCAGCAGCCGCGACCCGTTCGGAGAAAAACTGTTTTTT. Protein: CASSRDPFGEKLFF.

This clonotype occurred a few times. The chain has TRBV11-2 and TRBJ2-7, with a weak D call TRBD2 (5 bases). Trimming cost V 4 bases and J 3 bases, with 13 bases left between them. Germline CDR1 SGHAT, CDR2 FQNNGV. The CDR3 has 14 amino acids. The CDR3 reads CASSSPVGDYEQYF. The CDR3 DNA reads TGTGCCAGCAGCTCCCCGGTCGGGGACTACGAGCAGTACTTC.

The chain employs TRBV6-5 and TRBJ1-3; D unresolved. Trimming shortened V by 6 bases and J by 0 bases, and 9 bases separated the two germline ends. This CDR3 contains 14 residues. In germline, CDR1 is MNHEY, CDR2 SVGAGI. The CDR3 loop is CASRDYFSGNTIYF. The CDR3 DNA reads TGTGCCAGCAGGGACTACTTCTCTGGAAACACCATATATTTT.

This clonotype was detected a few times. The V call is TRBV5-1, the J call TRBJ2-3, with TRBD1 identical over 7 bases. The V segment lost 2 bases and the J segment 3 bases; nucleotides outside the gene matches: 6. Germline-derived CDR1 and CDR2 are SGHRS and YFSETQ. The CDR3 has 15 amino acids. CDR3 sequence: CASSLDREGTDTQYF. The CDR3 nucleotides read TGCGCCAGCAGCTTAGACAGGGAAGGGACAGATACGCAGTATTTT.

The chain combines TRBV6-2 or TRBV6-3 with TRBJ2-4, with D perhaps TRBD2 (6 bases). V was cut by 5 bases and J by 0 bases, with 14 bases left in between. The CDR3 length is 16 residues. The germline gives CDR1 MNHEY, CDR2 SVGEGT. CDR3 residues: CASSLGTGVAKNIQYF. CDR3 sequence (DNA): TGTGCCAGCAGTCTTGGGACGGGAGTAGCCAAAAACATTCAGTACTTC.

In its sample, this clonotype was seen many times. The J gene is TRBJ2-4, the V gene TRBV7-8; D is undetermined. This CDR3 is built from 14 residues. Trimming stripped 5 bases from V and 2 bases from J, with 10 bases between. Germline V gene sequence: CDR1 SGHVS, CDR2 FQNEAQ. Here the CDR3 reads CASSLSPTKNIQYF. In nucleotides, the CDR3 is TGTGCCAGCAGCCTCAGCCCTACCAAAAACATTCAGTACTTC. The full variable domain, rest sourced from reference TRBV7-8 and TRBJ2-4, is GAGVSQSPRYKVAKRGQDVALRCDPISGHVSLFWYQQALGQGPEFLTYFQNEAQLDKSGLPSDRFFAERPEGSVSTLKIQRTQQEDSAVYLCASSLSPTKNIQYFGAGTRLSVL.

This clonotype was picked up a small number of times. This chain uses TRBV20-1 with TRBJ1-2; TRBD1 aligns across 7 bases. Trimming cost V 5 bases and J 3 bases; bases outside gene matches: 12. CDR1 DFQATT and CDR2 SNEGSKA come from the germline V gene (reference sequence). The CDR3 covers 15 residues. Here the CDR3 reads CSALESGQAYYGYTF. The DNA of the CDR3 is TGCAGTGCTCTAGAGTCCGGACAGGCTTACTATGGCTACACCTTC.

In its sample, this clonotype was seen once. Possible read error: a much larger clone is one base away. The final CDR3 position lacks the conserved phenylalanine or tryptophan, pointing to a likely read error. The rearrangement uses TRBV29-1 and TRBJ2-3; D is ambiguous. The CDR3 is 12 amino acids. Trimming removed 3 bases at V and 4 bases at J, with 8 bases between. CDR1 and CDR2 from the germline V gene are SQVTM and ANQGSEA. The CDR3 protein is CSVDVYADTQYS. CDR3 in DNA: TGCAGCGTTGATGTTTACGCAGATACGCAGTATTCT.

The chain links TRBV21-1 to TRBJ1-2. TRBV21-1 is a documented pseudogene. The CDR3 runs to 10 residues. CDR3 nucleotide sequence: TGTGCCAGGCGTGACTATGGCTACACCTTC. It yields the protein CARRDYGYTF.

This clonotype appeared many times. CDR3 residues: CSVEGGPSEKLFF. The CDR3 nucleotides read TGCAGCGTTGAAGGGGGTCCGAGTGAAAAACTGTTTTTT. J is TRBJ1-4 and V is TRBV29-1, with D unclear. Germline-derived CDR1 and CDR2 are SQVTM and ANQGSEA. The V end was cut by 1 base, the J end by 7 bases, with 10 bases between. This CDR3 comprises 13 residues.

The table lists this clonotype with a few counts. The chain employs TRBV9 and TRBJ1-1, with 8 bases aligning to TRBD1. The V gene's germline CDR1 is SGDLS and CDR2 YYNGEE. The CDR3 runs to 15 residues. Trimming took 0 bases from V and 1 from J; bases not matched to a gene: 2. The CDR3 protein is CASSVGGTGNTEAFF. CDR3 nucleotide sequence: TGTGCCAGCAGCGTAGGGGGGACAGGGAACACTGAAGCTTTCTTT. Together with reference TRBV9 and TRBJ1-1, the CDR3 gives the full variable domain: DSGVTQTPKHLITATGQRVTLRCSPRSGDLSVYWYQQSLDQGLQFLIQYYNGEERAKGNILERFSAQQFPDLHSELNLSSLELGDSALYFCASSVGGTGNTEAFFGQGTRLTVV.

DNA of the CDR3: TGTGCCAGCAGTCCACGGCATTGGACTAGCGGGAGTGAGACCCAGTACTTC. This sequence encodes CASSPRHWTSGSETQYF. The V gene is TRBV28, the J gene TRBJ2-5; the match to TRBD2 covers 13 bases. This CDR3 spans 17 amino acids. The trim removed 5 bases at V and 5 bases at J, leaving 11 bases unmatched. Germline lookup yields CDR1 MDHEN and CDR2 SYDVKM.

The rearrangement links TRBV3-1 to TRBJ2-6; no firm D call. In germline, CDR1 is LGHDT, CDR2 YNNKEL (reference sequence). The CDR3 contains 16 residues. V gave up 2 bases and J gave up 0 bases, with 8 bases separating them. CDR3 nucleotide sequence: TGTGCCAGCAGCCAAAGAGGACCCTCTGGGGCCAACGTCCTGACTTTC. The encoded protein is CASSQRGPSGANVLTF.

The chain is built from TRBV11-2 and TRBJ2-7; D may correspond to TRBD1 or TRBD2 (5 bases each). The CDR3 is 14 amino acids. Germline values: CDR1 SGHAT, CDR2 FQNNGV. Trimming pared 6 bases from V and 2 bases from J, leaving 14 bases between. The CDR3 sequence: CASRRDDRTYEQYV. The CDR3 DNA is TGTGCCAGCAGGAGGGACGACCGTACCTACGAGCAGTACGTC.

With respect to this clonotype: A much larger clonotype is one base distant, so this may be a read error. V usage is TRBV11-2 and J usage is TRBJ2-2; D gene ambiguous. Deletions cut 4 bases from V and 3 bases from J, with 12 bases between. The CDR3 is made up of 15 amino acids. Germline CDR1 reads SGHAT; CDR2 reads FQNNGV. In DNA, the CDR3 is TGTGCCAGCAGCTCCGGAAGTGTTTACACCGGGGAGCTGTTTTTT. This encodes CASSSGSVYTGELFF.

Notes on this clonotype: A much larger clonotype is one base distant, so this may be a read error. The chain recombines TRBV6-6 with TRBJ2-7; possibly TRBD1 for D (5 bases). The V and J ends lost 11 bases and 2 bases respectively, with 13 bases between them. The germline gives CDR1 MNHNY, CDR2 SVGAGI (reference sequence). CDR3 length: 12 amino acids. This CDR3 is CAPKQGPYEQYF. The CDR3 nucleotides are TGTGCCCCAAAGCAGGGCCCCTACGAGCAGTACTTC.

V and J are TRBV9 and TRBJ2-3; possibly TRBD2 for D (6 bases). The CDR3 runs 14 residues. Per germline, CDR1 SGDLS and CDR2 YYNGEE. V shed 4 bases and J shed 5 bases, with 14 bases lying between them. CDR3 protein: CASSIASVEDTQYF. The CDR3 bases are TGTGCCAGCAGCATTGCTAGCGTTGAAGATACGCAGTATTTT.

In its sample, this clonotype was seen a few times. The chain uses TRBV20-1 and TRBJ2-7; D gene unclear. Germline lookup yields CDR1 DFQATT and CDR2 SNEGSKA (reference sequence). Trimming cost V 0 bases and J 4 bases, with 10 bases left between them. The CDR3 length is 13 residues. CDR3 DNA sequence: TGCAGTGCTAGAGAGACCGGGCTTTACGAGCAGTACTTC. Translation gives CSARETGLYEQYF.

This clonotype was detected a few times. The CDR3 nucleotides are TGCGCCAGCAGGTCGAGCCTCCTAGGTGATACGCAGTATTTT. Encoded protein: CASRSSLLGDTQYF. The rearrangement joins TRBV10-2 to TRBJ2-3; no definite D call. The germline V and J ends were trimmed by 6 bases and 6 bases, with 16 bases remaining between them. CDR1 and CDR2 from the germline V gene are WSHSY and SAAADI. The CDR3 extends over 14 amino acids.

This clonotype came up many times. The V and J genes are TRBV11-2 and TRBJ1-1, with no clear D. V was clipped by 0 bases and J by 4 bases, with 12 bases between them. CDR1 and CDR2 (germline): SGHAT, FQNNGV. The CDR3 contains 15 residues. The DNA of the CDR3 is TGTGCCAGCAGCTTAGAGGGAAGGTTGGGCACTGAAGCTTTCTTT. Translating gives CASSLEGRLGTEAFF. The entire variable domain, with the rest obtained from reference TRBV11-2 and TRBJ1-1, is as follows: EAGVAQSPRYKIIEKRQSVAFWCNPISGHATLYWYQQILGQGPKLLIQFQNNGVVDDSQLPKDRFSAERLKGVDSTLKIQPAKLEDSAVYLCASSLEGRLGTEAFFGQGTRLTVV.

This clonotype was counted ten times or more. This chain connects TRBV3-1 to TRBJ1-5; D call uncertain. The CDR3 spans 15 residues. The ends were cut back, 0 bases at V and 3 bases at J, with 9 bases in the middle. Looked up from germline, CDR1 is LGHDT and CDR2 is YNNKEL (reference sequence). The CDR3 protein is CASSQDPSSNQPQHF. In DNA form, the CDR3 reads TGTGCCAGCAGCCAAGATCCCAGCTCCAATCAGCCCCAGCATTTT.

In DNA form, the CDR3 reads TGCGCCAGCAGCCCGGGACTAGCGGGAGTGTATGAGCAGTTCTTC. Protein product: CASSPGLAGVYEQFF. V gene TRBV5-1 combines with J gene TRBJ2-1; 14 bases align to TRBD2. Per the germline V gene, CDR1 is SGHRS and CDR2 is YFSETQ. J gave up 8 bases and V 4 bases, and 5 bases lay outside the gene matches. The CDR3 length is 15 residues. Supplemented by reference TRBV5-1 and TRBJ2-1, the full variable domain reads KAGVTQTPRYLIKTRGQQVTLSCSPISGHRSVSWYQQTPGQGLQFLFEYFSETQRNKGNFPGRFSGRQFSNSRSEMNVSTLELGDSALYLCASSPGLAGVYEQFFGPGTRLTVL.

There are a few counts of this clonotype. This chain joins TRBV12-3 or TRBV12-4 and TRBJ2-7, with D possibly TRBD2 on 6 matching bases. Trimming cost V 3 bases and J 3 bases, with 9 bases left between them. CDR3 length: 13 residues. CDR3 residues: CASSFTGDYEQYF. In nucleotides, the CDR3 is TGTGCCAGCAGTTTCACGGGGGACTACGAGCAGTACTTC.

This rearrangement joins TRBV3-1 to TRBJ1-2, with D possibly TRBD1 on 6 matching bases. The ends were cut back, 7 bases at V and 2 bases at J, with 14 bases in the middle. The CDR3 has 14 residues. CDR1 LGHDT and CDR2 YNNKEL come from the germline V gene (reference sequence). The CDR3 sequence: CASTNSDSNYGYTF. CDR3 nucleotide sequence: TGTGCCAGCACCAACTCGGACAGCAACTATGGCTACACCTTC.